The entry below describes one TCR beta chain. The data were taken from a study of blood T cell repertoires in COVID-19. Study-level information: The United States, Italy and Spain supplied acute and convalescent COVID-19 samples. Sources were T cells, B-cell-depleted T cells, or PBMCs; the material itself was cDNA or gDNA.

In the authors' methods: The assay estimated nucleated cells by amplifying reference gene primers. This table comes from immunoSEQ multiplex PCR, and its TCRdb copy is limited to in-frame clones, with some not included. The DNA gave D and trimming, while V, J and clone size come from that table. The sample carries about 200,000 clones, around four fifths recorded once. V lost 1 base, J lost 5 bases, and 10 bases stayed unmatched. Germline V gene lookup returns CDR1 SGHRS and CDR2 YFSETQ. CDR3 size: 17 residues. Sequenced material: peripheral blood. This receptor was taken from a woman aged 80 or over with active or convalescent COVID-19. This chain uses TRBV5-1 with TRBJ2-3; 10 bases map to TRBD1. In DNA, the CDR3 is TGCGCCAGCAGCTTGACTTTTACCGGGACAGGGGAAGATACGCAGTATTTT. Amino acids: CASSLTFTGTGEDTQYF.